Following are 20 T cell receptor beta chains from one sample sequenced in a study of beta chain features in type 1 diabetes. The study reverse transcribed the entire isolated RNA, so it sequenced expressed TCRB transcripts. Using immunoSEQ multiplex PCR, the repertoire was profiled, and TCRdb retains in-frame clones only, with some absent. The sample holds a few hundred thousand clones, approximately 11% seen once. The sample was central memory CD4+ T cells from blood. The receptors come from a young man in good health.

This clone was observed a few times. A far bigger clonotype differs at one base, so this is likely a read error. In nucleotides, the CDR3 is TGTGCCTGGAAGGGATGGACTAGCGGCTACGAGCAGTACGTC. Its protein is CAWKGWTSGYEQYV. The rearrangement joins TRBV30 to TRBJ2-7, with 10 bases lining up with TRBD2. The CDR3 runs 14 residues. Germline V gene data show CDR1 as GTSNPN and CDR2 as SVGIG (reference sequence). The trim removed 4 bases at V and 3 bases at J, leaving 6 bases unmatched.

This chain uses TRBV12-5 with TRBJ2-1; 11 bases are a match to TRBD2. CDR3 length: 15 amino acids. With V trimmed by 6 bases and J by 6 bases, 7 bases remained unmatched. CDR1 and CDR2 (germline): LGHNT, FRNRAP. DNA for the CDR3: TGTGCTAGTGGAGCTAAACTAGCGGGGGTCAATGAGCAGTTCTTC. Its translation: CASGAKLAGVNEQFF.

This clone was counted once. The chain uses TRBV30 and TRBJ1-1; D unclear. The length of the CDR3 is 12 residues. Germline V gives CDR1 GTSNPN, CDR2 SVGIG (reference sequence). In DNA, the CDR3 is TGTGCGGCCAATAGGCGGAACACTGAAGCTTTCTTT. Translating it yields CAANRRNTEAFF.

The CDR3 loop reads CASSPPGHLNTEAFF. The CDR3 nucleotides read TGTGCCAGCAGCCCTCCCGGACACCTTAACACTGAAGCTTTCTTT. This rearrangement joins TRBV14 to TRBJ1-1, with TRBD1 as a possible D gene (5 bases). CDR1 and CDR2 from the germline V gene are SGHDN and FVKESK. The V end lost 4 bases, the J end lost 2 bases, and 14 bases lay between the germline ends. CDR3 length equals 15 residues.

This chain connects TRBV2 to TRBJ2-7; no clear D. Germline CDR1 reads SNHLY; CDR2 reads FYNNEI. The ends were cut back, 4 bases at V and 6 bases at J, with 10 bases in the middle. The CDR3 consists of 12 residues. CDR3 sequence (DNA): TGTGCCAGCAGTGGGGTCAGTAGCGAGCAGTACTTC. Residues: CASSGVSSEQYF.

The chain employs TRBV6-6 and TRBJ2-2; TRBD1 matches 7 bases. The CDR3 has 14 residues. Germline lookup yields CDR1 MNHNY and CDR2 SVGAGI (reference sequence). Trimming took 6 bases from V and 4 from J; bases not matched to a gene: 5. CDR3 residues: CASRQTGLTGELFF. The CDR3 DNA reads as TGTGCCAGCAGGCAGACAGGGCTCACCGGGGAGCTGTTTTTT.

This clone was seen more than once but under ten times. The chain uses TRBV7-2 and TRBJ1-2, with TRBD1 identical over 8 bases. Germline values: CDR1 SGHTA, CDR2 FQGNSA. The CDR3 consists of 12 residues. Trimming at V came to 5 bases and at J to 13 bases, leaving 9 bases not matched to a gene. CDR3 bases: TGTGCCAGCAGCCAGAGCGACAGGGGAGGCACCTTC. It is translated as CASSQSDRGGTF.

The rearrangement links TRBV28 to TRBJ2-7; D tentatively fits TRBD1 or TRBD2 (6 bases each). Trimming cost V 2 bases and J 3 bases, with 14 bases left between them. This CDR3 spans 15 amino acids. Germline loops: CDR1 MDHEN, CDR2 SYDVKM. CDR3 sequence reads: CASSLIGGSSYEQYF. Here the CDR3 DNA reads TGTGCCAGCAGTTTAATCGGGGGCTCAAGCTACGAGCAGTACTTC.

This clone was observed a few times. The chain couples TRBV2 to TRBJ2-3; D perhaps matches TRBD2 (7 bases). V was trimmed by 5 bases and J by 6 bases, leaving 12 bases between them. The CDR3 totals 13 residues. The germline CDR1 and CDR2 sequences are SNHLY and FYNNEI. DNA of the CDR3: TGTGCCAGCAGTCCAGGGGAGGGCGATACGCAGTATTTT. Translation: CASSPGEGDTQYF.

This clone was found a few times. V is TRBV7-2 and J is TRBJ2-3; D possibly corresponds to TRBD2 (5 bases). Looked up from germline, CDR1 is SGHTA and CDR2 is FQGNSA. The CDR3 is 12 residues long. The V end lost 3 bases, the J end lost 6 bases, and 7 bases lay between the germline ends. The CDR3 DNA follows: TGTGCCAGCAGCTTTACTAGGGATACGCAGTATTTT. It codes for CASSFTRDTQYF.

V gene TRBV18 combines with J gene TRBJ2-1; TRBD2 might be the D (6 bases). From germline, CDR1 is KGHSH and CDR2 LQKENI. The V end was cut by 2 bases, the J end by 2 bases, with 13 bases between. The CDR3 is made up of 16 amino acids. The CDR3 DNA sequence: TGTGCCAGCTCACCAATCTTCCGCGGGGCCTACAATGAGCAGTTCTTC. Residues: CASSPIFRGAYNEQFF.

The chain uses TRBV7-8 and TRBJ1-1; TRBD1 is a possible D gene (5 bases). The CDR3 consists of 18 residues. Germline-derived CDR1 and CDR2 are SGHVS and FQNEAQ. The germline V and J ends were trimmed by 1 base and 1 base, with 19 bases remaining between them. The CDR3 loop reads CASSLGRGGRLWNTEAFF. CDR3 DNA: TGTGCCAGCAGCTTAGGCCGGGGCGGCCGCCTCTGGAACACTGAAGCTTTCTTT.

The V gene is TRBV4-3, the J gene TRBJ2-2, with D perhaps TRBD1 or TRBD2 (5 bases each). V dropped 5 bases and J dropped 6 bases, with 19 bases sitting between them. The CDR3 totals 16 residues. Germline CDR1 reads LGHNA; CDR2 reads YSLEER. CDR3 bases: TGCGCCAGCAGCACCAGGGTATCCCTGGGGGCCGGGGAGCTGTTTTTT. Protein sequence: CASSTRVSLGAGELFF.

This clone was seen more than once but under ten times. The chain carries TRBV18 and TRBJ2-1; 13 bases map to TRBD2. CDR3 length equals 15 residues. Germline V gene data show CDR1 as KGHSH and CDR2 as LQKENI. J gave up 9 bases and V 2 bases, and 4 bases lay outside the gene matches. CDR3 nucleotide sequence: TGTGCCAGCTCACCAATGGGACTAGCGGGACGTGAGCAGTTCTTC. Translated, it gives CASSPMGLAGREQFF.

By proportion, this clone is medium-sized (0.01 to 0.1%). The chain links TRBV2 to TRBJ2-1, with TRBD1 matching over 9 bases. Trimming at V came to 7 bases and at J to 6 bases, leaving 1 base not matched to a gene. The CDR3 has 12 amino acids. Germline CDR1 reads SNHLY; CDR2 reads FYNNEI. The CDR3 sequence: CASKTGGNEQFF. The CDR3 bases are TGTGCCAGCAAGACAGGGGGCAATGAGCAGTTCTTC.

The chain employs TRBV28 and TRBJ2-3, with unresolved D. The CDR3 covers 14 residues. Germline values: CDR1 MDHEN, CDR2 SYDVKM. The germline V and J ends were trimmed by 6 bases and 0 bases, with 10 bases remaining between them. The chain's CDR3 is CASSRPASTDTQYF. DNA for the CDR3: TGTGCCAGCAGCCGACCAGCTAGCACAGATACGCAGTATTTT.

J is TRBJ2-1 and V is TRBV4-3, with 14 bases that match TRBD2. The CDR3 runs to 18 residues. From germline, CDR1 is LGHNA and CDR2 YSLEER. The V gene end was trimmed by 2 bases and the J gene end by 0 bases; junction bases not matched to a gene: 3. The CDR3 DNA is TGCGCCAGCAGCCAACGGACTAGCGGGGGGTCCTCCTACAATGAGCAGTTCTTC. It specifies CASSQRTSGGSSYNEQFF.

The J gene is TRBJ2-7, the V gene TRBV20-1; maybe TRBD1 (6 bases). Germline lookup yields CDR1 DFQATT and CDR2 SNEGSKA (reference sequence). The CDR3 totals 11 residues. Written as DNA, the CDR3 is TGCGGGACATCCGGCTCCTACGAGCAGTACTTC. Translating it yields CGTSGSYEQYF.

V usage is TRBV19 and J usage is TRBJ2-2; TRBD2 matches 9 bases. Per germline, CDR1 LNHDA and CDR2 SQIVND (reference sequence). The CDR3 extends over 15 amino acids. Trimming cost V 9 bases and J 5 bases; bases outside gene matches: 10. CDR3 bases: TGTGCCAGCGGCCAGCGGGAGGCGGGTACCGGGGAGCTGTTTTTT. The encoded protein is CASGQREAGTGELFF.

V and J are TRBV30 and TRBJ1-2, with 8 bases matching TRBD1. J lost 4 bases, V lost 3 bases, and 13 bases had no gene match. From germline, CDR1 is GTSNPN and CDR2 SVGIG (reference sequence). The CDR3 totals 16 residues. The DNA of the CDR3 is TGTGCCTGGAGGCTCGACGCCAGGGGGCCTGGCTATGGCTACACCTTC. It codes for CAWRLDARGPGYGYTF. The whole variable domain, remainder taken from reference TRBV30 and TRBJ1-2, is SQTIHQWPATLVQPVGSPLSLECTVEGTSNPNLYWYRQAAGRGLQLLFYSVGIGQISSEVPQNLSASRPQDRQFILSSKKLLLSDSGFYLCAWRLDARGPGYGYTFGSGTRLTVV.